This is a list of T cell receptor beta chains from one sample in a study of vaccination effects on CD4 cells after COVID-19. Their recognized antigens are unknown. The method was immunoSEQ multiplex PCR; TCRdb's version includes in-frame clones alone and lacks a portion of them. Of about 41,000 clones in the sample, 65% to 80% were seen once. Source: CD4+ T cells from PBMCs cultured with HCoV-NL63 spike peptides, taken before COVID-19 vaccination. The receptors come from a human donor who received a COVID-19 vaccine. Both conserved end residues are part of each CDR3. The D gene is left open where the match is weak. Where a row states a size, it is once, few, many or the class of an expanded clone; other rows omit it.

j_call d_call clone_size v_call cdr3_nt cdr3_aa
TRBJ1-2 - - TRBV12-3/TRBV12-4 TGTGCCAGCAGCCTCAGCTACAACTATGGCTACACCTTC CASSLSYNYGYTF
TRBJ1-2 - - TRBV21-1 TGTGCCAGAGACCGGGGGTTTTGGTATGGCTACACCTTC CARDRGFWYGYTF
TRBJ1-4 TRBD1 - TRBV28 TGTGCCAGCAGCAACAGGGGGCGGGATGAAAAACTGTTTTTT CASSNRGRDEKLFF
TRBJ1-2 - - TRBV4-3 TGCGCCAGCAGCCAAGAAATAAACTTTAACTATGGCTACACCTTC CASSQEINFNYGYTF
TRBJ2-3 - - TRBV5-5 TGTGCCAGCAGCTTGCTATCGGGAAGCACAGATACGCAGTATTTT CASSLLSGSTDTQYF
TRBJ2-5 - - TRBV6-5 TGTGCCAGCAGTTTCCTACCTTCGGGGGAGACCCAGTACTTC CASSFLPSGETQYF
TRBJ1-6 - - TRBV6-5 TGTGCCAGCATTCCCCCCCGAGGGGGTTCACCCCTCCACTTT CASIPPRGGSPLHF
TRBJ1-2 - - TRBV19 TGTGCCAGTAGTGCGCGAACAGGGACCAACTATGGCTACACCTTC CASSARTGTNYGYTF
TRBJ1-1 - - TRBV5-4 TGTGCCAGCTCGAGGGGGGCCGGGGAGCAGAACACTGAAGCTTTCTTT CASSRGAGEQNTEAFF
TRBJ2-6 - - TRBV27 TGTGCCAGCAGTTCCCCATACTCTAAGACCAACGTCCTGACTTTC CASSSPYSKTNVLTF
TRBJ1-3 - once TRBV12-3/TRBV12-4 TGTGCCAGCAGAAGAAGGGGGAACACCATATATTTT CASRRRGNTIYF
TRBJ1-2 TRBD1 - TRBV6-5 TGTGCCAGCACCCTAACCCCGGGACAGGGATACTCCTACACCTTC CASTLTPGQGYSYTF
TRBJ1-1 TRBD1 - TRBV5-1 TGCGCCAGCAGCTTGGAGTCAGGGGGCCACACTGAAGCTTTCTTT CASSLESGGHTEAFF
TRBJ2-3 - - TRBV7-9 TGTGCCAGCAGCGAGGCCCGGACCACAGATACGCAGTATTTT CASSEARTTDTQYF